This T cell receptor beta chain was sequenced in a study of blood T cell repertoires in COVID-19. In the study overall: Collection of acute and convalescent COVID-19 samples took place in the United States, Italy and Spain. Nucleic acid was either cDNA or gDNA, and it came from T cells, B-cell-depleted T cells, or PBMCs.

V dropped 5 bases and J dropped 7 bases, with 18 bases sitting between them. Germline loops: CDR1 MNHNS, CDR2 SASEGT. The length of the CDR3 is 15 residues. Under the authors' procedure: Counts of nucleated cells, estimated from reference gene primer amplification, were obtained. Data came from immunoSEQ multiplex PCR; TCRdb stores just in-frame clones and leaves some out. The V and J calls and clone size were taken over from that table, and D and trimming were inferred from the DNA. The sample carries over 75,000 clones, roughly 88% recorded once. The chain uses TRBV6-1 and TRBJ1-5; tentatively, D is TRBD1 (6 bases). What was sequenced was peripheral blood. The TCR originated in an elderly woman with acute or convalescent COVID-19. CDR3 region: CASSQTTGRGQPQHF. The CDR3, as DNA: TGTGCCAGCAGTCAAACTACAGGGAGAGGCCAGCCCCAGCATTTT.